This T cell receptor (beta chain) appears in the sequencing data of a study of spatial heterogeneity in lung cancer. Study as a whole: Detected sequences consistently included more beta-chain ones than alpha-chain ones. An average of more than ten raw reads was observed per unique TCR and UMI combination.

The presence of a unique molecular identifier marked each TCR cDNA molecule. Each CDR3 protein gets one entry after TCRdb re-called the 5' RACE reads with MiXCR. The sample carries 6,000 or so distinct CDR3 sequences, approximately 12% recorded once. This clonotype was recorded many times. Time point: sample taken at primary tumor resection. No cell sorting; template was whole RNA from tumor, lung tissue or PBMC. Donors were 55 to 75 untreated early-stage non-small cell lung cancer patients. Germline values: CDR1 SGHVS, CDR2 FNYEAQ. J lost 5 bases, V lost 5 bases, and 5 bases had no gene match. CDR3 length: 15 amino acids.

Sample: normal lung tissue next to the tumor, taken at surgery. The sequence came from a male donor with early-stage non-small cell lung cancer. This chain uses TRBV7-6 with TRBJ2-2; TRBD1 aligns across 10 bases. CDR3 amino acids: CASSPTGGRTGELFF. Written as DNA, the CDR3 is TGTGCCAGCAGCCCGACAGGGGGCAGGACCGGGGAGCTGTTTTTT.